This section outlines one TCR beta chain sequence together with its context. Its target is not known. This entry is derived from a study of cytomegalovirus exposure and HLA in healthy donors. Regarding the study as a whole: Later analysis identified several of the most significant clusters that appeared linked to common viral pathogens. Only CMV serostatus was available as immune exposure information.

The PCR was carried out with 60 Vbeta primers and 13 Jbeta primers. TCRdb keeps only in-frame clones here, not all; method: immunoSEQ multiplex PCR. The data contain about 84,000 clones, 55% to 70% of them singletons. Germline CDR1 SNHLY, CDR2 FYNNEI. V was pared by 7 bases and J by 3 bases, with 6 bases of the junction left unmatched. This CDR3 contains 13 residues. Those who donated were healthy bone marrow donors. The source material was PBMCs. This receptor was taken from a woman in her thirties or forties in good health and CMV-seropositive. The chain combines TRBV2 with TRBJ2-7; 7 bases are a match to TRBD2. The DNA of the CDR3 is TGTGCCAGCATCAGGGCGGGAGTCTACGAGCAGTACTTC. Translation: CASIRAGVYEQYF. Full variable domain (remainder filled in from reference TRBV2 and TRBJ2-7): EPEVTQTPSHQVTQMGQEVILRCVPISNHLYFYWYRQILGQKVEFLVSFYNNEISEKSEIFDDQFSVERPDGSNFTLKIRSTKLEDSAMYFCASIRAGVYEQYFGPGTRLTVT.